What follows are 12 T cell receptor beta chains derived from one specimen sequenced in a study of T cells in localized non-small cell lung cancer (dated by TCRdb to 2018 to 2021). The library was made by the immunoSEQ multiplex PCR assay. TCRdb limited this immuneACCESS table to in-frame rearrangements with V and J called. A share of clones is missing; checked studies link under half to unresolved V genes, and the rest is unexplained. Present in this sample are about 77,000 clones, 88% of which were seen just once. The ten largest make up around 20% of the sample. Sequences were derived from peripheral blood, sampled before any cancer treatment. Receptor source: a woman aged 35-75 years with stage I squamous cell lung carcinoma.

CDR3 region: CASSMSGAYYGYTF. The DNA of the CDR3 is TGTGCCAGTAGTATGTCGGGGGCTTACTATGGCTACACCTTC. This rearrangement joins TRBV19 to TRBJ1-2, with D tentatively TRBD1 (6 bases). CDR1 and CDR2 (germline): LNHDA, SQIVND (reference sequence). Deletions cut 3 bases from V and 3 bases from J, with 11 bases between. This CDR3 spans 14 amino acids.

In this sample, this clone turned up a few times. The V gene is TRBV4-2, the J gene TRBJ2-7; 10 positions agree with TRBD2. The CDR3 extends over 16 amino acids. Unmatched junction bases numbered 3, after V lost 1 base and J lost 0 bases. Germline CDR1 and CDR2: LGHNA and YNFKEQ. This CDR3 reads CASSQGRTSGSYEQYF. The CDR3 DNA follows: TGTGCCAGCAGCCAAGGGCGGACTAGCGGCTCCTACGAGCAGTACTTC.

The chain carries TRBV7-9 and TRBJ2-7; D remains unclear. Germline assignment: CDR1 SEHNR and CDR2 FQNEAQ (reference sequence). Deletions cut 7 bases from V and 6 bases from J, with 13 bases between. This CDR3 has 12 residues. CDR3 residues: CASNLLVSEQYF. The DNA of the CDR3 is TGTGCCAGCAACCTCTTAGTCTCCGAGCAGTACTTC.

This chain joins TRBV18 and TRBJ1-4; TRBD1 is a possible D gene (5 bases). CDR1 and CDR2 (germline): KGHSH, LQKENI. The CDR3 has 14 amino acids. Trimming took 2 bases from V and 8 from J, leaving 12 bases between them. CDR3 in DNA: TGTGCCAGCTCACCATCGGACACATACGAAAAACTGTTTTTT. Residues: CASSPSDTYEKLFF. Looking up the rest from reference TRBV18 and TRBJ1-4 gives the full variable domain: NAGVMQNPRHLVRRRGQEARLRCSPMKGHSHVYWYRQLPEEGLKFMVYLQKENIIDESGMPKERFSAEFPKEGPSILRIQQVVRGDSAAYFCASSPSDTYEKLFFGSGTQLSVL.

V and J are TRBV19 and TRBJ2-1; D uncertain. Germline CDR1 and CDR2: LNHDA and SQIVND (reference sequence). CDR3 length: 14 amino acids. V was cut by 6 bases and J by 0 bases, with 9 bases left in between. CDR3 bases: TGTGCCAGTAGGGACGGTATCTCCTACAATGAGCAGTTCTTC. Amino acids: CASRDGISYNEQFF.

This rearrangement joins TRBV11-2 to TRBJ2-7; tentatively, D is TRBD2 (5 bases). Trimming took 5 bases from V and 1 from J, leaving 12 bases between them. The CDR3 extends over 14 amino acids. Per the germline V gene, CDR1 is SGHAT and CDR2 is FQNNGV. The CDR3: CASSPGLASYEQYF. In DNA form, the CDR3 reads TGTGCCAGCAGCCCCGGACTGGCTTCCTACGAGCAGTACTTC. The whole variable domain, remainder taken from reference TRBV11-2 and TRBJ2-7, is EAGVAQSPRYKIIEKRQSVAFWCNPISGHATLYWYQQILGQGPKLLIQFQNNGVVDDSQLPKDRFSAERLKGVDSTLKIQPAKLEDSAVYLCASSPGLASYEQYFGPGTRLTVT.

The rearrangement joins TRBV30 to TRBJ1-2; D is unclear. The CDR3 runs 13 residues. In germline, CDR1 is GTSNPN, CDR2 SVGIG (reference sequence). V dropped 3 bases and J dropped 2 bases, with 10 bases sitting between them. CDR3 sequence reads: CAWRTQGNYGYTF. In DNA, the CDR3 is TGTGCCTGGAGAACCCAAGGGAACTATGGCTACACCTTC. The entire variable domain, with the rest obtained from reference TRBV30 and TRBJ1-2, is as follows: SQTIHQWPATLVQPVGSPLSLECTVEGTSNPNLYWYRQAAGRGLQLLFYSVGIGQISSEVPQNLSASRPQDRQFILSSKKLLLSDSGFYLCAWRTQGNYGYTFGSGTRLTVV.

The rearrangement joins TRBV29-1 to TRBJ2-7; D ambiguous. Per germline, CDR1 SQVTM and CDR2 ANQGSEA. The CDR3 sequence is 11 residues long. Trimming pared 7 bases from V and 1 base from J, leaving 8 bases between. This CDR3 reads CSAGPSYEQYF. The CDR3 DNA follows: TGCAGCGCCGGGCCGTCCTACGAGCAGTACTTC.

The sample holds a few counts of this clone. V usage is TRBV7-3 and J usage is TRBJ2-5, with D tentatively TRBD2 (6 bases). The germline CDR1 and CDR2 sequences are SGHTA and FQGTGA. The CDR3 runs 14 residues. The V and J ends lost 8 bases and 2 bases respectively, with 15 bases between them. The chain's CDR3 is CASGYGGLQETQYF. The CDR3, as DNA: TGTGCCAGCGGATACGGGGGTCTTCAAGAGACCCAGTACTTC.

The chain employs TRBV30 and TRBJ1-4; no definite D call. This CDR3 is built from 14 residues. CDR1 is GTSNPN and CDR2 is SVGIG in the germline V gene (reference sequence). Trimming removed 4 bases from V and 0 bases from J, with 9 bases in between. CDR3 in amino acids: CAWNSVTTNEKLFF. The CDR3 DNA reads as TGTGCCTGGAATTCGGTGACAACTAATGAAAAACTGTTTTTT.

The chain uses TRBV2 and TRBJ2-5, with D perhaps TRBD2 (7 bases). The length of the CDR3 is 14 residues. Germline assignment: CDR1 SNHLY and CDR2 FYNNEI. V dropped 7 bases and J dropped 1 base, with 13 bases sitting between them. CDR3 residues: CASNGGALQETQYF. The CDR3 region has the DNA TGTGCCAGCAATGGGGGGGCCCTCCAAGAGACCCAGTACTTC.

J is TRBJ2-1 and V is TRBV6-5; 7 nucleotides agree with TRBD2. The V segment lost 6 bases and the J segment 2 bases; nucleotides outside the gene matches: 7. The CDR3 spans 15 residues. Germline V gene data show CDR1 as MNHEY and CDR2 as SVGAGI. CDR3 sequence (DNA): TGTGCCAGCAGGATTCAGCGGGGACCCTACAATGAGCAGTTCTTC. It is translated as CASRIQRGPYNEQFF.